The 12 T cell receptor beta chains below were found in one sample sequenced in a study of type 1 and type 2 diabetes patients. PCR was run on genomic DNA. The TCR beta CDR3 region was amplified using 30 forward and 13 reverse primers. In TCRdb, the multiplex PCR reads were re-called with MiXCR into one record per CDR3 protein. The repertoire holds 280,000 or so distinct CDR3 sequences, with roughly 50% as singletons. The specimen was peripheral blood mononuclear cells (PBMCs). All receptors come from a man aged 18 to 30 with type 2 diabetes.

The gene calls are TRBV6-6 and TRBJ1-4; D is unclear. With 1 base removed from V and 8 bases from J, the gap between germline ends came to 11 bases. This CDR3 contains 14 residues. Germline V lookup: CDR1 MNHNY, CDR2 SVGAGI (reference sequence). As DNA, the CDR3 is TGTGCCAGCAGTTACTACGGACGGCCCGAAAAACTGTTTTTT. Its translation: CASSYYGRPEKLFF.

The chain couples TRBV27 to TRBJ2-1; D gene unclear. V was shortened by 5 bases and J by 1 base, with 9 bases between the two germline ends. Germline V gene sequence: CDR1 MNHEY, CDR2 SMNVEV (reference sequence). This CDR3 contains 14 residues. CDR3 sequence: CASSLALSYNEQFF. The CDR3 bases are TGTGCCAGCAGTCTTGCCCTTTCCTACAATGAGCAGTTCTTC.

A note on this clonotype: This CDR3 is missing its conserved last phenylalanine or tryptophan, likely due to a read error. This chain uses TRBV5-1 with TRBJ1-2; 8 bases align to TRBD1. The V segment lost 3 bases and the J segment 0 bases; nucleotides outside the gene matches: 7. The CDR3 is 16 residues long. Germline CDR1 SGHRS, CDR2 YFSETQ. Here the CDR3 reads CASSSRDRTSNYGYTV. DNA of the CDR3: TGCGCCAGCAGCTCCCGGGACAGGACTTCTAACTATGGCTACACCGTC.

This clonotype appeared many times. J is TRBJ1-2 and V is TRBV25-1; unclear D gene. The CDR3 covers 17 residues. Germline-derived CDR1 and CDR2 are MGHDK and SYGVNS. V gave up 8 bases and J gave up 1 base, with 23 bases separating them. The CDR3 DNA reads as TGTGCCAGCGAGGGAACCTTTGAGAACCGTCTTAACTATGGCTACACCTTC. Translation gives CASEGTFENRLNYGYTF.

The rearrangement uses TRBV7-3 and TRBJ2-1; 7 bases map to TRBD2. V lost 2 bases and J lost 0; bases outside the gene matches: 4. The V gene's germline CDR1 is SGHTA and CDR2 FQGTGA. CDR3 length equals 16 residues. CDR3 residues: CASSLVGLVSYNEQFF. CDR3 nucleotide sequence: TGTGCCAGCAGCTTAGTCGGACTAGTCTCCTACAATGAGCAGTTCTTC.

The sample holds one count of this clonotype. CDR3 residues: CSASSLAISYNEQFF. The DNA for the CDR3 is TGCAGTGCTAGCTCCCTAGCGATCTCCTACAATGAGCAGTTCTTC. The chain combines TRBV20-1 with TRBJ2-1, with a tentative D call TRBD2 (6 bases). The CDR3 runs 15 residues. Germline V gives CDR1 DFQATT, CDR2 SNEGSKA (reference sequence). The germline V and J ends were trimmed by 3 bases and 0 bases, with 12 bases remaining between them.

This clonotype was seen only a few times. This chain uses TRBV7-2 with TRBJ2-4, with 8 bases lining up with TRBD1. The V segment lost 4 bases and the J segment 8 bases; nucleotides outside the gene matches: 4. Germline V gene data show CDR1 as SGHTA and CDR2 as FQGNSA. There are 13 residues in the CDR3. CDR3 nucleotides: TGTGCCAGCAGCTCCGGACAGGGCTACATTCAGTACTTC. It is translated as CASSSGQGYIQYF.

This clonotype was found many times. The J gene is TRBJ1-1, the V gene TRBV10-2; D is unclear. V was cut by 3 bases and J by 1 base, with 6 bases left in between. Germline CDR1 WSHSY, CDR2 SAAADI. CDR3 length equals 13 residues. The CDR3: CASSEGPNTEAFF. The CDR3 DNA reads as TGCGCCAGCAGTGAAGGTCCGAACACTGAAGCTTTCTTT.

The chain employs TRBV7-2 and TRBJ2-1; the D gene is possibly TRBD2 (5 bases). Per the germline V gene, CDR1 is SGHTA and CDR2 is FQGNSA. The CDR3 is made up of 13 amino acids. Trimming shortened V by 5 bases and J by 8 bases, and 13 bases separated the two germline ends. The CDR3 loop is CASSPPSIYEQFF. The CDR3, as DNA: TGTGCCAGCAGCCCCCCTAGCATTTATGAGCAGTTCTTC.

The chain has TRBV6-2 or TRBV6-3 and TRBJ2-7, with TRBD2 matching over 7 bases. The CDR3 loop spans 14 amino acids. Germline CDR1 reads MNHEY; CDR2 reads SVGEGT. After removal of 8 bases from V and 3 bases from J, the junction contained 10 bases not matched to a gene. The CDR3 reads CASLWTSKVYEQYF. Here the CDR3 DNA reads TGTGCCAGCCTTTGGACTAGTAAGGTCTACGAGCAGTACTTC.

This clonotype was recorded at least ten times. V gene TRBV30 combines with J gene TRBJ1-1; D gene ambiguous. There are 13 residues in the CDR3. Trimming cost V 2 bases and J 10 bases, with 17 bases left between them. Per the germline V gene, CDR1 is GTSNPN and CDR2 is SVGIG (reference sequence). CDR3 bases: TGTGCCTGGAGTCAGTACGGTATAGGACGAGCTTTCTTT. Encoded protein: CAWSQYGIGRAFF.

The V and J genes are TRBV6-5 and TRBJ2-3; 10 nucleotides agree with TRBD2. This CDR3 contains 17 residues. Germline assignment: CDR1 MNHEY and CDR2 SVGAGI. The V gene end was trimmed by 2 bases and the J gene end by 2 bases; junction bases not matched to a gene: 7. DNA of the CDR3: TGTGCCAGCAGTTACCTCCGACTAGCGGGTAACACAGATACGCAGTATTTT. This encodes CASSYLRLAGNTDTQYF.